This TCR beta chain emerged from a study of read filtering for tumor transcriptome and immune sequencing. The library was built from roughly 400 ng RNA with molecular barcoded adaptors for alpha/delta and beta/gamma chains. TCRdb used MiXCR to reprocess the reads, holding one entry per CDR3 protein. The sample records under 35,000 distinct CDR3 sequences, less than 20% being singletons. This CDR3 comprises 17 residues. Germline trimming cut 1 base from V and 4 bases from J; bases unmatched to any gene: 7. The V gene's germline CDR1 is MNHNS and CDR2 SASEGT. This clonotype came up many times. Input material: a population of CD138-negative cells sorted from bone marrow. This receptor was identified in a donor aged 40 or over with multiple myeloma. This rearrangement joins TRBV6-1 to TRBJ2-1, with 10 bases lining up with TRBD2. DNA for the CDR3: TGTGCCAGCAGTGAAGAAGGTAGCGGGGGGTTTTACAATGAGCAGTTCTTC. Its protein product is CASSEEGSGGFYNEQFF.